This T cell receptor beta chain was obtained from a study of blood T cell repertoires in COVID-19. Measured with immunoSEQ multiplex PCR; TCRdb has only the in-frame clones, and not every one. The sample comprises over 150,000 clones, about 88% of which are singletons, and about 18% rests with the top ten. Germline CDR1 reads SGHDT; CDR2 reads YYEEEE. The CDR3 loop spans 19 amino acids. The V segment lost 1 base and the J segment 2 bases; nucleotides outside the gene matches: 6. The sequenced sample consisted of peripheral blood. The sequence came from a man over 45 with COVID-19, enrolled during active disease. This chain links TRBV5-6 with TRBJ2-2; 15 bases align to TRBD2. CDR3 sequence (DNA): TGTGCCAGCAGCTTGCTAGGACTAGCGGGAGGGGTCAACACCGGGGAGCTGTTTTTT. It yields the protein CASSLLGLAGGVNTGELFF.